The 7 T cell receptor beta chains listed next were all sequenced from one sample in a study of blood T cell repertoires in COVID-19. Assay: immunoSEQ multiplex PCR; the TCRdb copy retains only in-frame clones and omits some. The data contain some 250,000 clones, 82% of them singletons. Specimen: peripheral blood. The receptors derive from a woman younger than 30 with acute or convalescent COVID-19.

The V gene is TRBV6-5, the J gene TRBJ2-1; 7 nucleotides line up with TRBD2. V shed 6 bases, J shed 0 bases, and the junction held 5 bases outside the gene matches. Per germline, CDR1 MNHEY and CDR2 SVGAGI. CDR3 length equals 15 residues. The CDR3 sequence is CASSDGGSSYNEQFF. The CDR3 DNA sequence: TGTGCCAGCAGCGACGGCGGGAGCTCCTACAATGAGCAGTTCTTC.

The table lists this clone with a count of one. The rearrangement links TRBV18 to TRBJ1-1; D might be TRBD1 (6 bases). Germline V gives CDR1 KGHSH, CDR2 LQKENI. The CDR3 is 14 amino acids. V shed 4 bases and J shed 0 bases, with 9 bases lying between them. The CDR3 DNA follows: TGTGCCAGCTCACTCGGACAGCTGAACACTGAAGCTTTCTTT. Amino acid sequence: CASSLGQLNTEAFF.

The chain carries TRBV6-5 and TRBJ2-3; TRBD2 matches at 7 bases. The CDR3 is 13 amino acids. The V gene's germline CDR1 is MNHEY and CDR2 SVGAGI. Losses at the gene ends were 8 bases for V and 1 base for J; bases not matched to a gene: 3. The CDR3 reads CASYAGGTDTQYF. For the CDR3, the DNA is TGTGCCAGCTACGCGGGAGGCACAGATACGCAGTATTTT.

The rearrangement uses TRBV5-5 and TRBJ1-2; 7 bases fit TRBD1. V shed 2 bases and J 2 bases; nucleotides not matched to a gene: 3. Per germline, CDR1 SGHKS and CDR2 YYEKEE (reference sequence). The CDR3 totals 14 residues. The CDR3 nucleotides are TGTGCCAGCAGCTTACAGGGGCCCAACTATGGCTACACCTTC. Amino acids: CASSLQGPNYGYTF. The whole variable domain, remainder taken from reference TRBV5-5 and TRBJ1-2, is DAGVTQSPTHLIKTRGQQVTLRCSPISGHKSVSWYQQVLGQGPQFIFQYYEKEERGRGNFPDRFSARQFPNYSSELNVNALLLGDSALYLCASSLQGPNYGYTFGSGTRLTVV.

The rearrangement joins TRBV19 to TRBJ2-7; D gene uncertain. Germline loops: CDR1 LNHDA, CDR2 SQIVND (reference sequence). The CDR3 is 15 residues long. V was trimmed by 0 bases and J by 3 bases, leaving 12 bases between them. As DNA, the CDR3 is TGTGCCAGTAGTATAGATCTTGCACTAAGCTACGAGCAGTACTTC. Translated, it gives CASSIDLALSYEQYF.

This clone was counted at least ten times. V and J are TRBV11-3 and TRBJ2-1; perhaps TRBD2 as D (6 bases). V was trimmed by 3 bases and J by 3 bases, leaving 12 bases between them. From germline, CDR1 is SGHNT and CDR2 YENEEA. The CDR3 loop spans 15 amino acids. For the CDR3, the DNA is TGTGCCAGCAGCTTGCAGGGCGGGAACTACAATGAGCAGTTCTTC. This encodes CASSLQGGNYNEQFF.

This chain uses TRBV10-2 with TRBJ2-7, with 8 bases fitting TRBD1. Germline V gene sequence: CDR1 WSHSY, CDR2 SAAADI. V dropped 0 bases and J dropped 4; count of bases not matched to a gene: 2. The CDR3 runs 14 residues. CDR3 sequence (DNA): TGCGCCAGCAGTGAGTCAGGACAGGGATACGAGCAGTACTTC. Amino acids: CASSESGQGYEQYF.